This T cell receptor beta chain was documented in a study of PD-1 blockade in classical Hodgkin lymphoma. Looked up from germline, CDR1 is MNHNY and CDR2 is SVGAGI (reference sequence). This CDR3 is 14 amino acids long. Trimming removed 0 bases at V and 5 bases at J, with 10 bases between. The protocol was immunoSEQ multiplex PCR, while the TCRdb copy is restricted to in-frame clones and leaves out a portion. Of over 35,000 clones in the sample, 87% were seen once. All patients relapsed after autologous stem cell transplantation, and brentuximab vedotin exposure varied. The source of this sequence is a human donor with classical Hodgkin lymphoma. This chain joins TRBV6-6 and TRBJ2-5, with D maybe TRBD2 (5 bases). The source material was peripheral blood mononuclear cells (PBMCs), sampled at baseline. The CDR3 sequence: CASSYSTREETQYF. CDR3 coding DNA: TGTGCCAGCAGTTACTCCACTAGAGAGGAGACCCAGTACTTC.